One sample yielded the 30 T cell receptor beta chains listed below, sequenced in a study of hypomethylating agent response in myelodysplastic syndrome. Clones were read by immunoSEQ multiplex PCR, and TCRdb kept only the in-frame ones, dropping some. The top ten clones hold approximately 4% of a sample with about 10,000 clones, over 80% of them seen once. Material: bone marrow, obtained before or after starting hypomethylating agent treatment for myelodysplastic syndrome (not recorded which). These receptors came from a human donor with myelodysplastic syndrome.

The chain recombines TRBV4-1 with TRBJ2-1; 9 nucleotides line up with TRBD2. The CDR3 is made up of 17 amino acids. CDR1 is MGHRA and CDR2 is YSYEKL in the germline V gene. J lost 2 bases, V lost 0 bases, and 5 bases had no gene match. The CDR3 DNA reads as TGCGCCAGCAGCCAAGATACGGCGGGAGGGCCCTACAATGAGCAGTTCTTC. It specifies CASSQDTAGGPYNEQFF.

J is TRBJ1-1 and V is TRBV19; D is ambiguous. Germline loops: CDR1 LNHDA, CDR2 SQIVND (reference sequence). Trimming left V 8 bases short and J 6 bases short, with 4 bases between. This CDR3 region has 9 residues. This CDR3 reads CASPSEAFF. The CDR3 nucleotides are TGTGCCAGTCCATCTGAAGCTTTCTTT.

This clone has a handful of counts. The chain links TRBV2 to TRBJ1-6; D gene unclear. The CDR3 contains 11 residues. CDR1 is SNHLY and CDR2 is FYNNEI in the germline V gene. The ends were cut back, 3 bases at V and 16 bases at J, with 10 bases in the middle. The CDR3 loop is CASSDVSSLHF. CDR3 nucleotides: TGTGCCAGCAGTGACGTTAGCAGTCTCCACTTT.

V is TRBV4-1 and J is TRBJ2-1; possible D gene TRBD1, 8 bases. Per the germline V gene, CDR1 is MGHRA and CDR2 is YSYEKL. V lost 6 bases to trimming and J lost 8 bases, with 20 bases between them. This CDR3 has 15 residues. The CDR3 loop is CASSPGTGGSYEQFF. CDR3 in DNA: TGCGCCAGCAGTCCAGGGACAGGCGGGAGTTATGAGCAGTTCTTC.

The chain employs TRBV12-5 and TRBJ2-5, with D uncertain. Germline V gene lookup returns CDR1 LGHNT and CDR2 FRNRAP. V lost 2 bases and J 4 bases, leaving 14 bases between the germline ends. This CDR3 contains 15 residues. This CDR3 reads CASGLPTGSRETQYF. For the CDR3, the DNA is TGTGCTAGTGGTTTGCCTACGGGTAGTCGAGAGACCCAGTACTTC.

V gene TRBV30 combines with J gene TRBJ1-2; D gene uncertain. Trimming took off 0 bases at V and 3 bases at J, with 11 bases between the two ends. This CDR3 contains 14 residues. Per the germline V gene, CDR1 is GTSNPN and CDR2 is SVGIG (reference sequence). Here the CDR3 reads CAWSVRRIDYGYTF. The CDR3 DNA reads TGTGCCTGGAGTGTAAGGAGGATTGACTATGGCTACACCTTC.

V and J are TRBV2 and TRBJ2-5, with TRBD2 matching 9 bases. This CDR3 contains 15 residues. Germline lookup yields CDR1 SNHLY and CDR2 FYNNEI. V gave up 3 bases and J gave up 6 bases; unmatched junction bases: 8. CDR3 coding DNA: TGTGCCAGCAGTGAGTCCAGCGGGGGGCAAAAGACCCAGTACTTC. Translating gives CASSESSGGQKTQYF.

This clone has only one observation. The J gene is TRBJ2-5, the V gene TRBV7-8; possibly TRBD1 for D (5 bases). This CDR3 region has 15 residues. The germline V and J ends were trimmed by 0 bases and 4 bases, with 12 bases remaining between them. Germline V CDR1 and CDR2: SGHVS, FQNEAQ. The chain's CDR3 is CASSLAREGVETQYF. CDR3 coding DNA: TGTGCCAGCAGCTTAGCAAGGGAAGGGGTAGAGACCCAGTACTTC.

This chain joins TRBV27 and TRBJ1-3; D is unclear. From germline, CDR1 is MNHEY and CDR2 SMNVEV (reference sequence). The CDR3 is made up of 15 amino acids. Trimming removed 2 bases from V and 3 bases from J, with 11 bases in between. CDR3 DNA: TGTGCCAGCAGTTTAACGGGGTTGGGTGGAAACACCATATATTTT. Its protein product is CASSLTGLGGNTIYF.

The CDR3, as DNA: TGTGCCAGCTCACCAGTGCAGGGGTCCTACAATGAGCAGTTCTTC. This sequence encodes CASSPVQGSYNEQFF. The rearrangement uses TRBV18 and TRBJ2-1, with a tentative D call TRBD1 (6 bases). The CDR3 loop spans 15 amino acids. Germline assignment: CDR1 KGHSH and CDR2 LQKENI. V gave up 2 bases and J gave up 1 base, with 9 bases separating them.

J is TRBJ1-6 and V is TRBV5-6; tentative D call: TRBD1 (5 bases). Trimming shortened V by 4 bases and J by 11 bases, and 19 bases separated the two germline ends. This CDR3 has 15 residues. Germline CDR1 SGHDT, CDR2 YYEEEE. The CDR3 reads CASSLTLGDGTPLHF. The CDR3 region has the DNA TGTGCCAGCAGCCTCACATTAGGGGACGGGACACCCCTCCACTTT.

The V call is TRBV7-2, the J call TRBJ2-7; D is undetermined. Germline CDR1 and CDR2: SGHTA and FQGNSA. V gave up 0 bases and J gave up 4 bases, with 4 bases separating them. The CDR3 runs 12 residues. The CDR3 loop is CASSLARYEQYF. The CDR3 DNA sequence: TGTGCCAGCAGCTTAGCGAGATACGAGCAGTACTTC.

In nucleotides, the CDR3 is TGCGCCAGCAGTTGGGGGGGACCCGGCACTGAAGCTTTCTTT. This translates into CASSWGGPGTEAFF. The chain employs TRBV5-1 and TRBJ1-1; TRBD1 might be the D (5 bases). CDR1 and CDR2 from the germline V gene are SGHRS and YFSETQ. This CDR3 comprises 14 residues. Trimming removed 5 bases at V and 4 bases at J, with 15 bases between.

The chain couples TRBV11-1 to TRBJ2-3, with D maybe TRBD2 (5 bases). CDR3 length equals 16 residues. Germline CDR1 reads SGHAT; CDR2 reads FQDESV (reference sequence). Trimming took off 1 base at V and 3 bases at J, with 14 bases between the two ends. The CDR3 DNA reads as TGTGCCAGCAGCTTAGTAGAGGACTGGCGGACAGATACGCAGTATTTT. It yields the protein CASSLVEDWRTDTQYF.

This clone has a single count. The chain uses TRBV18 and TRBJ1-1; possible D gene TRBD1, 5 bases. The CDR3 spans 14 residues. The ends were cut back, 4 bases at V and 1 base at J, with 10 bases in the middle. Germline lookup yields CDR1 KGHSH and CDR2 LQKENI. The CDR3 loop reads CASSRGAANTEAFF. In nucleotides, the CDR3 is TGTGCCAGCTCACGCGGGGCTGCGAACACTGAAGCTTTCTTT.

The genes are TRBV4-1 and TRBJ1-3; weak D call: TRBD1 (5 bases). Germline V gene sequence: CDR1 MGHRA, CDR2 YSYEKL. Trimming removed 0 bases at V and 0 bases at J, with 9 bases between. The CDR3 is 16 residues long. CDR3 bases: TGCGCCAGCAGCCAAGAGGGACTGCTCTCTGGAAACACCATATATTTT. Protein: CASSQEGLLSGNTIYF.

The gene calls are TRBV7-3 and TRBJ1-3; tentatively, D is TRBD1 (6 bases). The germline CDR1 and CDR2 sequences are SGHTA and FQGTGA. The CDR3 is 18 amino acids. Trimming removed 6 bases at V and 0 bases at J, with 21 bases between. The CDR3 region is CASRYDPQGRVSGNTIYF. The CDR3 coding sequence is TGTGCCAGCAGGTACGACCCACAGGGAAGGGTCTCTGGAAACACCATATATTTT.

The genes are TRBV10-2 and TRBJ2-7; D call uncertain. This CDR3 region has 14 residues. The ends were cut back, 0 bases at V and 5 bases at J, with 11 bases in the middle. Germline V gives CDR1 WSHSY, CDR2 SAAADI. The CDR3 DNA sequence: TGCGCCAGCAGTGAGTCGAGGAGTTTGAACGAGCAGTACTTC. Protein sequence: CASSESRSLNEQYF.

This clone occurred a few times. The chain uses TRBV7-9 and TRBJ1-1; D perhaps matches TRBD1 (6 bases). Germline lookup yields CDR1 SEHNR and CDR2 FQNEAQ (reference sequence). This CDR3 spans 14 amino acids. Trimming removed 7 bases at V and 4 bases at J, with 16 bases between. This chain's CDR3 is CASTVGGGPTEAFF. In nucleotides, the CDR3 is TGTGCCAGCACAGTCGGCGGGGGGCCCACTGAAGCTTTCTTT.

This clone was found a few times. The CDR3 DNA reads as TGTGCCAGCAGAAGGGGGAACACTGAAGCTTTCTTT. This encodes CASRRGNTEAFF. The chain uses TRBV7-9 and TRBJ1-1; tentatively, D is TRBD1 (5 bases). Trimming removed 6 bases from V and 1 base from J, with 6 bases in between. Germline CDR1 SEHNR, CDR2 FQNEAQ (reference sequence). There are 12 residues in the CDR3.

This chain links TRBV19 with TRBJ2-2, with a possible D match to TRBD2 (6 bases). The germline V gene has CDR1 LNHDA and CDR2 SQIVND (reference sequence). This CDR3 has 16 amino acids. Trimming stripped 6 bases from V and 4 bases from J, with 18 bases between. The CDR3 reads CASRLLGAGFTGELFF. The CDR3, as DNA: TGTGCCAGTAGGCTTCTAGGGGCGGGATTCACCGGGGAGCTGTTTTTT.

V gene TRBV9 combines with J gene TRBJ2-1; 8 bases map to TRBD1. The CDR3 has 16 residues. Germline V gene lookup returns CDR1 SGDLS and CDR2 YYNGEE. Trimming took 4 bases from V and 7 from J; bases not matched to a gene: 13. The CDR3, as DNA: TGTGCCAGCAGCTCCGAGGGGCAGGGGGCGCGAAATGAGCAGTTCTTC. This encodes CASSSEGQGARNEQFF.

The rearrangement links TRBV7-6 to TRBJ2-2, with 8 bases lining up with TRBD2. The V gene's germline CDR1 is SGHVS and CDR2 FNYEAQ. CDR3 length equals 12 residues. V shed 6 bases and J 7 bases; nucleotides not matched to a gene: 1. The chain's CDR3 is CASRTSGGELFF. CDR3 coding DNA: TGTGCCAGCAGAACTAGCGGCGGGGAGCTGTTTTTT.

This clone was seen a few times. The V gene is TRBV7-9, the J gene TRBJ2-6, with D possibly being TRBD1 (6 bases). Germline V gives CDR1 SEHNR, CDR2 FQNEAQ (reference sequence). V was trimmed by 5 bases and J by 5 bases, leaving 19 bases between them. This CDR3 contains 17 residues. CDR3 region: CASSTLTGSPRANVLTF. CDR3 nucleotides: TGTGCCAGCAGCACCCTGACAGGATCCCCGAGGGCCAACGTCCTGACTTTC.

This clone showed up just once. The chain combines TRBV27 with TRBJ1-2; D is possibly TRBD1 (5 bases). The CDR3 is 13 residues long. Trimming left V 1 base short and J 5 bases short, with 8 bases between. CDR1 and CDR2 (germline): MNHEY, SMNVEV (reference sequence). CDR3: CASSLFPGYGYTF. CDR3 sequence (DNA): TGTGCCAGCAGTTTATTCCCAGGGTATGGCTACACCTTC.

The chain uses TRBV19 and TRBJ2-1; possible D gene TRBD2, 6 bases. V lost 5 bases, J lost 3 bases, and 11 bases lay in between. Germline CDR1 LNHDA, CDR2 SQIVND (reference sequence). CDR3 size: 14 residues. This CDR3 reads CASSVPGLYNEQFF. The CDR3 region has the DNA TGTGCCAGTAGTGTCCCGGGACTCTACAATGAGCAGTTCTTC.

The chain combines TRBV28 with TRBJ1-5; possibly TRBD1 for D (5 bases). V dropped 2 bases and J dropped 0 bases, with 11 bases sitting between them. The germline gives CDR1 MDHEN, CDR2 SYDVKM. This CDR3 spans 16 amino acids. The CDR3 nucleotides read TGTGCCAGCAGTTTACTCACAGGCTATAGCAATCAGCCCCAGCATTTT. This codes for CASSLLTGYSNQPQHF.

The V gene is TRBV7-2, the J gene TRBJ2-7; 9 bases are a match to TRBD2. The germline V gene has CDR1 SGHTA and CDR2 FQGNSA. The CDR3 spans 17 residues. The ends lost 1 base at V and 5 bases at J; junction bases unmatched: 12. CDR3 sequence: CASSLEASGIKLHEQYF. In DNA, the CDR3 is TGTGCCAGCAGCTTAGAGGCTAGCGGGATCAAACTACACGAGCAGTACTTC.

The chain recombines TRBV6-1 with TRBJ1-2; TRBD1 might be the D (5 bases). Germline V gives CDR1 MNHNS, CDR2 SASEGT. The CDR3 sequence is 13 residues long. Trimming cost V 5 bases and J 7 bases, with 14 bases left between them. CDR3 in DNA: TGTGCCAGCAGTCCCCAGGGAGGTCTTGGCTACACCTTC. Its protein product is CASSPQGGLGYTF.

This clone was found once. This rearrangement joins TRBV7-9 to TRBJ1-2; D call uncertain. CDR3 length: 13 residues. V lost 2 bases to trimming and J lost 4 bases, with 8 bases between them. Looked up from germline, CDR1 is SEHNR and CDR2 is FQNEAQ (reference sequence). CDR3 nucleotide sequence: TGTGCCAGCAGCTTAAAACAGACCTATGGCTACACCTTC. Amino acids: CASSLKQTYGYTF.